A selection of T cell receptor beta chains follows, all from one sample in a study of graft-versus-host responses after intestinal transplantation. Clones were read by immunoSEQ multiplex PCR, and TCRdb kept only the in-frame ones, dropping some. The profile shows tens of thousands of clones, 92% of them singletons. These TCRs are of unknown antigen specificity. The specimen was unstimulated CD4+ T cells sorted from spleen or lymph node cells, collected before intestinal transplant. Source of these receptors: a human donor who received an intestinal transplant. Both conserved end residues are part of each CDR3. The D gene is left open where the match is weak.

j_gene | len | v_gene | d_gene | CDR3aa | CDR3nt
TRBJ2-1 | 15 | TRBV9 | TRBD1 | CASSARQGAYNEQFF | TGTGCCAGCAGCGCCCGACAGGGGGCTTACAATGAGCAGTTCTTC
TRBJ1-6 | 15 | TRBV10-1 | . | CASSESSAGTSPLHF | TGCGCCAGCAGTGAGTCTTCGGCAGGGACTTCACCCCTCCACTTT
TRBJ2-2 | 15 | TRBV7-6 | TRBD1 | CASTDRAYLTGELFF | TGTGCCAGCACTGACAGGGCGTATCTAACCGGGGAGCTGTTTTTT
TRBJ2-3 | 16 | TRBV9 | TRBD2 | CASSVGLAGVEDTQYF | TGTGCCAGCAGCGTCGGACTAGCGGGAGTCGAAGATACGCAGTATTTT
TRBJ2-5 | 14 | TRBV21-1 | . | CASSKVRVKETQYF | TGTGCCAGCAGCAAAGTAAGGGTAAAAGAGACCCAGTACTTC
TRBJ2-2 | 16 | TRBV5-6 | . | CASSLARVDDTGELFF | TGTGCCAGCAGCTTGGCCAGGGTTGATGACACCGGGGAGCTGTTTTTT
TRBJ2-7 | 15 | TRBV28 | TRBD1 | CASSLSRDRGYEQYF | TGTGCCAGCAGTTTAAGCCGGGACAGGGGTTACGAGCAGTACTTC
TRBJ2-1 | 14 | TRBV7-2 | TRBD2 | CASSFSGFYNEQFF | TGTGCCAGCAGCTTTAGCGGGTTTTACAATGAGCAGTTCTTC
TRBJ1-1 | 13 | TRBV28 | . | CASSSNMNTEAFF | TGTGCCAGCAGTTCCAACATGAACACTGAAGCTTTCTTT
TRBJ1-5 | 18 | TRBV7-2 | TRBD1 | CASSTRFGGQGAIQPQHF | TGTGCCAGCAGCACCCGGTTTGGGGGACAGGGGGCGATTCAGCCCCAGCATTTT
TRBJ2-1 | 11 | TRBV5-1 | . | CASSLINEQFF | TGCGCCAGCAGCTTGATCAATGAGCAGTTCTTC
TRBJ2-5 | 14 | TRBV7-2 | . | CASSLAGLRETQYF | TGTGCCAGCAGCTTAGCAGGACTACGGGAGACCCAGTACTTC
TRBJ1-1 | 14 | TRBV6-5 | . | CASSAGTSNTEAFF | TGTGCCAGCAGTGCCGGGACATCGAACACTGAAGCTTTCTTT
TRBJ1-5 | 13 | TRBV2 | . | CASSRDADRPQHF | TGTGCCAGCAGTCGGGACGCTGATCGGCCCCAGCATTTT
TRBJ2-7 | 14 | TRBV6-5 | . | CASSPQGHLDEQYF | TGTGCCAGCAGCCCACAGGGTCACCTCGACGAGCAGTACTTC
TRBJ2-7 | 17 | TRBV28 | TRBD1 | CASTLTGTAWTSYEQYF | TGTGCCAGCACCCTCACCGGGACAGCCTGGACCTCCTACGAGCAGTACTTC
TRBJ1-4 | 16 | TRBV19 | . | CASSPGSGFTNEKLFF | TGTGCCAGTAGTCCGGGTTCGGGTTTCACTAATGAAAAACTGTTTTTT
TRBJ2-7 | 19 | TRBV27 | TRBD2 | CASSQTGGLAGALMNEQYF | TGTGCCAGCAGTCAAACAGGGGGACTAGCGGGGGCCTTGATGAACGAGCAGTACTTC
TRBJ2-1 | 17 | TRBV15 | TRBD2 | CATSRDFIAGGRNEQFF | TGTGCCACCAGCAGGGACTTTATTGCGGGAGGTAGAAATGAGCAGTTCTTC
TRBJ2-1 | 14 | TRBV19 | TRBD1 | CASSMRQGNNEQFF | TGTGCCAGTAGTATGAGACAGGGTAACAATGAGCAGTTCTTC
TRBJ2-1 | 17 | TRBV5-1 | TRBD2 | CASSPKSPSGRANEQFF | TGCGCCAGCAGCCCCAAAAGCCCTAGCGGGAGGGCCAATGAGCAGTTCTTC
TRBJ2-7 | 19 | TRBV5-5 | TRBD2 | CASSSGAGLGLAGAYEQYF | TGTGCCAGCAGCTCAGGGGCAGGACTGGGACTAGCGGGAGCCTACGAGCAGTACTTC
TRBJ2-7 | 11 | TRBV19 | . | CASSSTYEQYF | TGTGCCAGTAGCTCCACGTACGAGCAGTACTTC
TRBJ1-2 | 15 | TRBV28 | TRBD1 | CASSWTGGSRYGYTF | TGTGCCAGCAGTTGGACAGGGGGCTCTCGGTATGGCTACACCTTC
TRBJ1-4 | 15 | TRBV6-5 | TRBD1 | CASSYRGQGREKLFF | TGTGCCAGCAGTTACCGGGGACAGGGTCGCGAAAAACTGTTTTTT
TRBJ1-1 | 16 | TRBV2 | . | CASKSRVTGINTEAFF | TGTGCCAGCAAATCGCGGGTGACGGGGATTAACACTGAAGCTTTCTTT